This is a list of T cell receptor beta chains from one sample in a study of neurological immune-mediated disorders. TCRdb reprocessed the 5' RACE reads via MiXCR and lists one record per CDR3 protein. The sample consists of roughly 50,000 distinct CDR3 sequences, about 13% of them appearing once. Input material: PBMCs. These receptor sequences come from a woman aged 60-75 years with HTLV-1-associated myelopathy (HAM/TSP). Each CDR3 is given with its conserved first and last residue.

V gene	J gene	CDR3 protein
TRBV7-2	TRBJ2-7	CASSLRTGGTYEQYF
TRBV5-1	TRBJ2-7	CASSAPTGSYEQYF
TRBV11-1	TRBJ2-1	CASSLDISGRYNNEQFF
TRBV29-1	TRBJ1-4	CSVEQNEKLFF
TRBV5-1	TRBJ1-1	CASSLGDREGEAFF
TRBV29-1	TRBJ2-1	CSAGDRYNEQFF
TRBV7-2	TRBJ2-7	CASSSSSSTESYEQYF
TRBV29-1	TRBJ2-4	CSVEEMGGIQYF
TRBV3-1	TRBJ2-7	CASSQGNAFVEQYF
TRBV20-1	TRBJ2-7	CSAPSLGDTYEQYF
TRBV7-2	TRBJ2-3	CASSLALGTDTQYF
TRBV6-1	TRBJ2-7	CASNEAGGPYEQYF
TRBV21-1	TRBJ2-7	CASRTPSCGGTYEQYF
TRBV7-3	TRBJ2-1	CASSPERGASYNEQFF
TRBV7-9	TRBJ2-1	CASSFGASGKRFF
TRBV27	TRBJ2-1	CASSADQGPYNEQFF
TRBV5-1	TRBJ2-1	CASSSEGYNEQFF
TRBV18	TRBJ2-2	CASSRGTTNTGELFF
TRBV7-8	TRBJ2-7	CASTQGLAGSYEQYF
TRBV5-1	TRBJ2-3	CASSLVFGLGADTQYF
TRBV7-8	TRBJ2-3	CASSTRLGGVGTDTQYF
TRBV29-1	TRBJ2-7	CSVARGADEQYF
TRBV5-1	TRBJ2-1	CASSQAPLAGGLNEQFF
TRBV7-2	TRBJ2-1	CASLLGARSYNEQFF
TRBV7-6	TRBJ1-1	CASMLVEGTEAFF
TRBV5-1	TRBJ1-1	CASTTGGTEAFF
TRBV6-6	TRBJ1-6	CASSYSGQRGSPLHF
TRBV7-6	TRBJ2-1	CASKSGTTNEQFF
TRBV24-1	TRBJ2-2	CATSVRGRESTGELFF
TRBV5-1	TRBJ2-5	CASSLRGRQETQYF
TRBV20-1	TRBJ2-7	CSASSPPVSYEQYF
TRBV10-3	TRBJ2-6	CALSSGANVLTF